Listed here are 21 T cell receptor beta chains from one sample, sequenced in a study of cytomegalovirus exposure and HLA in healthy donors (dated by TCRdb to about 2017). Receptor amplification or capture employed the immunoSEQ multiplex PCR assay. The multiplex PCR relied on a mix of 60 forward primers for TCR Vbeta segments and 13 reverse primers for TCR Jbeta segments. The table was pulled from immuneACCESS by TCRdb, which kept in-frame rearrangements only. Such tables lose some clones; where checked, under half of the loss comes from unresolved V genes, and the rest has no known cause. A total of 150,000 or so clones appear in this sample, approximately 71% of them only once. 11% of the sample is in the top ten clones. Sequencing was performed on PBMCs. These receptors originate from a man between 18 and 35 years old in good health and CMV-seropositive.

The chain couples TRBV7-3 to TRBJ2-7, with 10 bases identical to TRBD2. Germline V gene sequence: CDR1 SGHTA, CDR2 FQGTGA. J was trimmed by 0 bases and V by 0 bases; bases with no gene match: 2. The CDR3 is made up of 16 amino acids. This CDR3 reads CASSLTGLAASYEQYF. Written as DNA, the CDR3 is TGTGCCAGCAGCTTAACCGGACTAGCGGCCTCCTACGAGCAGTACTTC.

The V gene is TRBV27, the J gene TRBJ2-1, with D perhaps matching TRBD2 (6 bases). Germline V gene data show CDR1 as MNHEY and CDR2 as SMNVEV (reference sequence). The CDR3 runs to 14 residues. Deletions cut 3 bases from V and 5 bases from J, with 11 bases between. Here the CDR3 reads CASSLRESNNEQFF. The CDR3 DNA is TGTGCCAGCAGTTTGCGGGAATCGAACAATGAGCAGTTCTTC.

The genes are TRBV28 and TRBJ2-1, with 12 bases lining up with TRBD2. CDR1 and CDR2 from the germline V gene are MDHEN and SYDVKM. The CDR3 runs to 19 residues. The ends lost 2 bases at V and 0 bases at J; junction bases unmatched: 8. The DNA for the CDR3 is TGTGCCAGCAGTTTAGGGCTAGCGGGAGGGAGAAGCTCCTACAATGAGCAGTTCTTC. Its protein product is CASSLGLAGGRSSYNEQFF.

The chain uses TRBV4-1 and TRBJ2-7; 7 bases align to TRBD1. Trimming at V came to 4 bases and at J to 2 bases, leaving 8 bases not matched to a gene. This CDR3 region has 15 residues. Germline-derived CDR1 and CDR2 are MGHRA and YSYEKL. CDR3 sequence reads: CASSPGTVGPYEQYF. The CDR3, as DNA: TGCGCCAGCAGCCCAGGGACAGTGGGCCCCTACGAGCAGTACTTC.

The genes are TRBV5-1 and TRBJ2-3, with 8 bases lining up with TRBD2. The CDR3 consists of 15 residues. Germline V gene data show CDR1 as SGHRS and CDR2 as YFSETQ. V gave up 4 bases and J gave up 2 bases; unmatched junction bases: 6. CDR3 residues: CASSPETSATDTQYF. CDR3 nucleotides: TGCGCCAGCAGCCCCGAGACTAGCGCCACAGATACGCAGTATTTT.

This sequence joins TRBV15 and TRBJ2-3; unclear D gene. Germline values: CDR1 LNHNV, CDR2 YYDKDF (reference sequence). The CDR3 sequence is 12 residues long. V dropped 5 bases and J dropped 6 bases, with 9 bases sitting between them. The CDR3, as DNA: TGTGCCACCAGCCCCTTTCCCGATACGCAGTATTTT. As protein: CATSPFPDTQYF.

This chain links TRBV6-5 with TRBJ2-7, with 11 bases that match TRBD2. Germline trimming cut 5 bases from V and 5 bases from J; bases unmatched to any gene: 8. The CDR3 sequence is 15 residues long. Looked up from germline, CDR1 is MNHEY and CDR2 is SVGAGI. This CDR3 reads CASSVTSGSSHEQYF. The CDR3 region has the DNA TGTGCCAGCAGTGTAACTAGCGGGAGTTCCCACGAGCAGTACTTC.

V usage is TRBV12-5 and J usage is TRBJ2-3, with TRBD1 identical over 8 bases. Unmatched junction bases numbered 0, after V lost 6 bases and J lost 4 bases. CDR1 and CDR2 (germline): LGHNT, FRNRAP. This CDR3 comprises 12 residues. CDR3 in DNA: TGTGCTAGTGGGACAGGGGCAGATACGCAGTATTTT. Protein sequence: CASGTGADTQYF.

The V gene is TRBV20-1, the J gene TRBJ2-3; D uncertain. Trimming left V 6 bases short and J 3 bases short, with 4 bases between. This CDR3 contains 10 residues. CDR1 DFQATT and CDR2 SNEGSKA come from the germline V gene (reference sequence). Here the CDR3 DNA reads TGCAGTGCCATGACAGATACGCAGTATTTT. Amino acid sequence: CSAMTDTQYF.

This clone occurred once. The chain carries TRBV18 and TRBJ1-4; D might be TRBD1 (5 bases). Trimming removed 3 bases at V and 5 bases at J, with 16 bases between. Germline-derived CDR1 and CDR2 are KGHSH and LQKENI. The CDR3 has 16 residues. CDR3 protein: CASSPYQGLRNEKLFF. CDR3 bases: TGTGCCAGCTCACCTTATCAGGGATTGAGAAATGAAAAACTGTTTTTT. The variable domain in full, completed from reference TRBV18 and TRBJ1-4, reads NAGVMQNPRHLVRRRGQEARLRCSPMKGHSHVYWYRQLPEEGLKFMVYLQKENIIDESGMPKERFSAEFPKEGPSILRIQQVVRGDSAAYFCASSPYQGLRNEKLFFGSGTQLSVL.

This chain connects TRBV27 to TRBJ1-2, with a weak D call TRBD1 (6 bases). Germline CDR1 reads MNHEY; CDR2 reads SMNVEV (reference sequence). Deletions cut 10 bases from V and 5 bases from J, with 23 bases between. The CDR3 sequence is 15 residues long. The CDR3 protein is CANSLQGSAHYGYTF. The CDR3 DNA reads TGTGCCAATTCCCTACAGGGTAGTGCCCATTATGGCTACACCTTC.

Turning to this clone: Germline and junction disagree at one end, which may indicate a read error. The CDR3 DNA reads TGTTCCAGCAGCTCCTTAGCGGGAGGGGGCACAGATACGCAGTATTTT. It encodes CSSSSLAGGGTDTQYF. This rearrangement joins TRBV7-9 to TRBJ2-3; 11 bases map to TRBD2. There are 16 residues in the CDR3. From germline, CDR1 is SEHNR and CDR2 FQNEAQ (reference sequence).

This chain connects TRBV27 to TRBJ2-7; perhaps TRBD2 as D (5 bases). The V end lost 6 bases, the J end lost 0 bases, and 12 bases lay between the germline ends. The CDR3 consists of 14 residues. Germline V gene sequence: CDR1 MNHEY, CDR2 SMNVEV (reference sequence). This CDR3 reads CASRPEASSYEQYF. The CDR3 DNA reads as TGTGCCAGCAGGCCGGAGGCTAGCTCCTACGAGCAGTACTTC.

J is TRBJ2-3 and V is TRBV7-6, with no clear D. The V gene's germline CDR1 is SGHVS and CDR2 FNYEAQ. V was clipped by 5 bases and J by 1 base, with 4 bases between them. CDR3 length: 12 amino acids. This chain's CDR3 is CASSPGTDTQYF. In nucleotides, the CDR3 is TGTGCCAGCAGCCCAGGCACAGATACGCAGTATTTT. The full variable domain, its missing parts supplied by reference TRBV7-6 and TRBJ2-3, is GAGVSQSPRYKVTKRGQDVALRCDPISGHVSLYWYRQALGQGPEFLTYFNYEAQQDKSGLPNDRFSAERPEGSISTLTIQRTEQRDSAMYRCASSPGTDTQYFGPGTRLTVL.

To note about this clone: At one boundary the junction diverges from the germline segment, which might be a read error. The rearrangement uses TRBV7-9 and TRBJ1-4; 8 nucleotides agree with TRBD1. The CDR3 is 16 residues long. Germline CDR1 and CDR2: SEHNR and FQNEAQ (reference sequence). CDR3: CSSSPEQGGFGEKLFF. CDR3 DNA: TGTTCCAGCAGCCCCGAACAGGGGGGCTTTGGTGAAAAACTGTTTTTT.

The V call is TRBV6-6, the J call TRBJ2-7; D gene uncertain. The germline V gene has CDR1 MNHNY and CDR2 SVGAGI (reference sequence). The length of the CDR3 is 13 residues. The V end lost 4 bases, the J end lost 3 bases, and 10 bases lay between the germline ends. The CDR3 region is CASSSPGLYEQYF. Here the CDR3 DNA reads TGTGCCAGCAGTTCCCCTGGGCTCTACGAGCAGTACTTC.

This chain connects TRBV30 to TRBJ2-1; a possible D gene is TRBD2 (6 bases). Germline V gene lookup returns CDR1 GTSNPN and CDR2 SVGIG (reference sequence). The CDR3 runs 15 residues. Trimming removed 4 bases at V and 4 bases at J, with 17 bases between. The CDR3 is CAWIRTGAVYNEQFF. The CDR3, as DNA: TGTGCCTGGATTCGTACGGGAGCTGTTTACAATGAGCAGTTCTTC.

In this sample, this clone turned up once. This chain uses TRBV5-1 with TRBJ2-7, with a tentative D call TRBD2 (6 bases). The V gene's germline CDR1 is SGHRS and CDR2 YFSETQ. This CDR3 contains 16 residues. Trimming took 4 bases from V and 2 from J, leaving 19 bases between them. The CDR3 DNA is TGCGCCAGCAGCGATTCCCGGGGGACGGCAACCTACGAGCAGTACTTC. This codes for CASSDSRGTATYEQYF.

The chain couples TRBV18 to TRBJ2-7; 9 positions match TRBD2. The CDR3 runs to 15 residues. V lost 2 bases and J lost 5; bases outside the gene matches: 7. Germline loops: CDR1 KGHSH, CDR2 LQKENI. In DNA form, the CDR3 reads TGTGCCAGCTCACCAAGTACAGCGGGAGGCCACGAGCAGTACTTC. Translating gives CASSPSTAGGHEQYF.

This clone was observed a few times. The rearrangement links TRBV11-2 to TRBJ2-2; a weak D match, TRBD1 (5 bases). This CDR3 spans 16 amino acids. V was clipped by 3 bases and J by 0 bases, with 11 bases between them. CDR1 is SGHAT, CDR2 FQNNGV, per germline. The CDR3 DNA follows: TGTGCCAGCAGCTTCCCGACAGACTCGAACACCGGGGAGCTGTTTTTT. Protein sequence: CASSFPTDSNTGELFF.

The gene calls are TRBV5-1 and TRBJ2-7, with a weak D call TRBD2 (6 bases). Trimming left V 1 base short and J 6 bases short, with 14 bases between. This CDR3 spans 14 amino acids. The V gene's germline CDR1 is SGHRS and CDR2 YFSETQ. This chain's CDR3 is CASSLRPNGGEQYF. In nucleotides, the CDR3 is TGCGCCAGCAGCTTGAGGCCCAACGGGGGCGAGCAGTACTTC. The variable domain in full, with the rest retrieved from reference TRBV5-1 and TRBJ2-7, is KAGVTQTPRYLIKTRGQQVTLSCSPISGHRSVSWYQQTPGQGLQFLFEYFSETQRNKGNFPGRFSGRQFSNSRSEMNVSTLELGDSALYLCASSLRPNGGEQYFGPGTRLTVT.